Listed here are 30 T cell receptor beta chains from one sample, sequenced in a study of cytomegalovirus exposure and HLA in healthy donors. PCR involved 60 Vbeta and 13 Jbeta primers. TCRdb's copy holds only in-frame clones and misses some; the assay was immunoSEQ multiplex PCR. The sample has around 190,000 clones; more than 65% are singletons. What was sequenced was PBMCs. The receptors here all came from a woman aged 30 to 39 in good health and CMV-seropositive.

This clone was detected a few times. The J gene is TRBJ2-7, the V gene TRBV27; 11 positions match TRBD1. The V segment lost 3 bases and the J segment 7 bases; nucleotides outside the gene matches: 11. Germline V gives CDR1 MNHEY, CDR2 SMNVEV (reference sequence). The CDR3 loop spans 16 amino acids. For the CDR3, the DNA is TGTGCCAGCAGTTTCCGGACAGGGGGCTACCTTTGGGAGCAGTACTTC. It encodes CASSFRTGGYLWEQYF.

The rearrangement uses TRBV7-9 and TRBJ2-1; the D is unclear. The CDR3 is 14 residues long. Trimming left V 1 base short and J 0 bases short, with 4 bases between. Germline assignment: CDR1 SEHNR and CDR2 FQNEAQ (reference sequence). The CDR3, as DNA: TGTGCCAGCAGCTTAGGAGGCTCCTACAATGAGCAGTTCTTC. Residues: CASSLGGSYNEQFF. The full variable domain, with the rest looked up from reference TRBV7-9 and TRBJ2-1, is DTGVSQNPRHKITKRGQNVTFRCDPISEHNRLYWYRQTLGQGPEFLTYFQNEAQLEKSRLLSDRFSAERPKGSFSTLEIQRTEQGDSAMYLCASSLGGSYNEQFFGPGTRLTVL.

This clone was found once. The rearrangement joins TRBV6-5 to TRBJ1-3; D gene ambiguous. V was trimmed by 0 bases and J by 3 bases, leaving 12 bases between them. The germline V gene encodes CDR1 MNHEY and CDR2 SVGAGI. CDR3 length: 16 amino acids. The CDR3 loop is CASSYSGLGVGNTIYF. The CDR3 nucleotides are TGTGCCAGCAGTTACTCGGGGTTGGGAGTTGGAAACACCATATATTTT.

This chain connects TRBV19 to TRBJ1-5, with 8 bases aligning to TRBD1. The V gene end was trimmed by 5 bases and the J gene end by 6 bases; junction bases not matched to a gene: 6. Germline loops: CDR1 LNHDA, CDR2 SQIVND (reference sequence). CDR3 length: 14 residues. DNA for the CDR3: TGTGCCAGTAGTGTGGACAGGGTGGGTCAGCCCCAGCATTTT. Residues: CASSVDRVGQPQHF.

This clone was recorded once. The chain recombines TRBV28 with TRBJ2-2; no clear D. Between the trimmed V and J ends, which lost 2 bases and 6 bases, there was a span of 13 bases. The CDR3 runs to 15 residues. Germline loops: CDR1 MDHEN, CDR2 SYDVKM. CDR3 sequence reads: CASSLTAYSSGELFF. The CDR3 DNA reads TGTGCCAGCAGTTTAACCGCCTACAGTTCCGGGGAGCTGTTTTTT.

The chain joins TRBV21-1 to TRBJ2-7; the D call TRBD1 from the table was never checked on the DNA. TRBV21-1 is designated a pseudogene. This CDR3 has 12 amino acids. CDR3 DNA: TGTGCCAGCGGGCAGACAACCTACGAGCAGTACTTC. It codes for CASGQTTYEQYF.

This CDR3 reads CASRSRGLATNEKLFF. For the CDR3, the DNA is TGTGCCAGCAGATCAAGGGGGCTTGCAACTAATGAAAAACTGTTTTTT. V is TRBV28 and J is TRBJ1-4; TRBD1 matches at 7 bases. After removal of 6 bases from V and 0 bases from J, the junction contained 7 bases not matched to a gene. Germline V gene data show CDR1 as MDHEN and CDR2 as SYDVKM. This CDR3 region has 16 residues.

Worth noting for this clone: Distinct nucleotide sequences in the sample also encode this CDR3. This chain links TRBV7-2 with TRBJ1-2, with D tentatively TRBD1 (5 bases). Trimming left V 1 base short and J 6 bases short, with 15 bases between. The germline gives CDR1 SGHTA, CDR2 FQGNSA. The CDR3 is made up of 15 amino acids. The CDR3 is CASSLGGWASDGYTF. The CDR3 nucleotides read TGTGCCAGCAGCTTAGGGGGCTGGGCGTCAGATGGCTACACCTTC.

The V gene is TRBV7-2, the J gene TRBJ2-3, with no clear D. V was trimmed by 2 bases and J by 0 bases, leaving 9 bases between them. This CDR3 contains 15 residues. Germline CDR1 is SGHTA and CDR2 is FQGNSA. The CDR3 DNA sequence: TGTGCCAGCAGCTTAACGGCGGTTAGCACAGATACGCAGTATTTT. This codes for CASSLTAVSTDTQYF.

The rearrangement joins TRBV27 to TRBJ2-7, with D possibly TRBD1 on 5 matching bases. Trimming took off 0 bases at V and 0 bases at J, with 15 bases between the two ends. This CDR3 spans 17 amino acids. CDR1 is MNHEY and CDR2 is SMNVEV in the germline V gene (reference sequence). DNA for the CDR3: TGTGCCAGCAGTTTATCATTGGCACAGGCGAACTCCTACGAGCAGTACTTC. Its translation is CASSLSLAQANSYEQYF.

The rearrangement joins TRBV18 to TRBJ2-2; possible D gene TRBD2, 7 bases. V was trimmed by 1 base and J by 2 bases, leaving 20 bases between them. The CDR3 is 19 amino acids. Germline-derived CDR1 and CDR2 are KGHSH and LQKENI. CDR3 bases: TGTGCCAGCTCACCACGGGGGCTTCGCAGCGGGACAAACACCGGGGAGCTGTTTTTT. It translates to CASSPRGLRSGTNTGELFF.

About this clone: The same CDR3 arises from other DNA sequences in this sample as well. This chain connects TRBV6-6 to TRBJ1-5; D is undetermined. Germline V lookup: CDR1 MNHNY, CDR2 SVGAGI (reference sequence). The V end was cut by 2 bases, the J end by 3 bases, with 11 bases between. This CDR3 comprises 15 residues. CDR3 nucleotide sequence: TGTGCCAGCAGTTACGAACTAAATCTCAATCAGCCCCAGCATTTT. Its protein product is CASSYELNLNQPQHF.

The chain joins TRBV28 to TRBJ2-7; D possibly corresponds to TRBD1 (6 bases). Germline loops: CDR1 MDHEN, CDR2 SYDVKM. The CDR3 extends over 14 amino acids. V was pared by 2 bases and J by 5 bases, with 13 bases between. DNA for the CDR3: TGTGCCAGCAGTTTACCTGCCAGGGGCAACGAGCAGTACTTC. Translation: CASSLPARGNEQYF.

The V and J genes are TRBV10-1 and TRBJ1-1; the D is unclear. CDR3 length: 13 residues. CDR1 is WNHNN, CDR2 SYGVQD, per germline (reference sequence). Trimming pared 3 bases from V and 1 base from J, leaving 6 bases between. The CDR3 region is CASSESGNTEAFF. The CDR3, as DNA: TGCGCCAGCAGTGAATCAGGGAACACTGAAGCTTTCTTT.

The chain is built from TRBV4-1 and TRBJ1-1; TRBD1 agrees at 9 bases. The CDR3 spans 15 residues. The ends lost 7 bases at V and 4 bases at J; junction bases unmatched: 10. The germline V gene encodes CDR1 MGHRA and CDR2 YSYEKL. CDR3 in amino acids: CASNPDTGGSTEAFF. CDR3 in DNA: TGCGCCAGCAACCCGGATACAGGGGGCAGCACTGAAGCTTTCTTT.

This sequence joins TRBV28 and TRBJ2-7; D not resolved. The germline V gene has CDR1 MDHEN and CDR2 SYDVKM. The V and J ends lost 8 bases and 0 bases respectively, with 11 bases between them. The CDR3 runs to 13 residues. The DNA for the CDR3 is TGTGCCAGCCGCTTGACGGGCTCCTACGAGCAGTACTTC. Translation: CASRLTGSYEQYF.

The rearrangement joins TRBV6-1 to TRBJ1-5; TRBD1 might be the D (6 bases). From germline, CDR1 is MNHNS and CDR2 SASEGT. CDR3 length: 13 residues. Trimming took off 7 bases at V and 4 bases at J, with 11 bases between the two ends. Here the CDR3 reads CASMGALNQPQHF. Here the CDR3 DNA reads TGTGCCAGCATGGGGGCCCTAAATCAGCCCCAGCATTTT.

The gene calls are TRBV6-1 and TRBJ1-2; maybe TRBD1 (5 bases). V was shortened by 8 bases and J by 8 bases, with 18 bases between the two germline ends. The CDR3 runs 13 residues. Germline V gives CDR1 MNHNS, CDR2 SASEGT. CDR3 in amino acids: CASRSGGGGGYTF. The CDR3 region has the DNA TGTGCCAGCCGCTCTGGGGGGGGTGGAGGCTACACCTTC.

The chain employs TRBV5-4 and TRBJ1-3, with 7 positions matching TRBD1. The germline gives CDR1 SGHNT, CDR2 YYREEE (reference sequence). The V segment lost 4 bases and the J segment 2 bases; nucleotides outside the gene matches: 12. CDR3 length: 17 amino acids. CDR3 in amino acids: CASSAIIRDRTGNTIYF. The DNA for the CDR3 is TGTGCCAGCAGCGCGATAATCCGGGACAGAACTGGAAACACCATATATTTT.

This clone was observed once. The CDR3 reads CASSSGLAGGHNTDTQYF. For the CDR3, the DNA is TGCGCCAGCAGCTCCGGACTAGCGGGAGGGCATAACACAGATACGCAGTATTTT. V is TRBV5-1 and J is TRBJ2-3; 15 bases agree with TRBD2. This CDR3 has 18 amino acids. Germline assignment: CDR1 SGHRS and CDR2 YFSETQ. J was trimmed by 2 bases and V by 3 bases; bases with no gene match: 7. Filled out from reference TRBV5-1 and TRBJ2-3, the complete variable domain reads KAGVTQTPRYLIKTRGQQVTLSCSPISGHRSVSWYQQTPGQGLQFLFEYFSETQRNKGNFPGRFSGRQFSNSRSEMNVSTLELGDSALYLCASSSGLAGGHNTDTQYFGPGTRLTVL.

The CDR3 region is CASSLGVAGSSYNEQFF. The CDR3 region has the DNA TGTGCCAGCAGCTTAGGAGTAGCGGGGTCCTCCTACAATGAGCAGTTCTTC. V gene TRBV7-9 combines with J gene TRBJ2-1, with 8 bases aligning to TRBD2. The CDR3 has 17 residues. Unmatched junction bases numbered 5, after V lost 1 base and J lost 0 bases. Per the germline V gene, CDR1 is SEHNR and CDR2 is FQNEAQ (reference sequence).

Here the CDR3 reads CASSLGIGETQYF. DNA of the CDR3: TGCGCCAGCAGCTTGGGGATCGGGGAGACCCAGTACTTC. This sequence joins TRBV5-1 and TRBJ2-5; D not certain. CDR1 is SGHRS and CDR2 is YFSETQ in the germline V gene. The length of the CDR3 is 13 residues. Between the trimmed V and J ends, which lost 0 bases and 5 bases, there was a span of 8 bases.

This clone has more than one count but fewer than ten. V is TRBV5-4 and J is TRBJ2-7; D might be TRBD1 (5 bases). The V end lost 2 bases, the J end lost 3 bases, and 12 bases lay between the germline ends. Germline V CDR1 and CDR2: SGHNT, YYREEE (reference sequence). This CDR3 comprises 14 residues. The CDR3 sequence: CASSLGQGRYEQYF. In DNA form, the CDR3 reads TGTGCCAGCAGCTTAGGGCAGGGCCGCTACGAGCAGTACTTC. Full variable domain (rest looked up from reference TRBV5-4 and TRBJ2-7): ETGVTQSPTHLIKTRGQQVTLRCSSQSGHNTVSWYQQALGQGPQFIFQYYREEENGRGNFPPRFSGLQFPNYSSELNVNALELDDSALYLCASSLGQGRYEQYFGPGTRLTVT.

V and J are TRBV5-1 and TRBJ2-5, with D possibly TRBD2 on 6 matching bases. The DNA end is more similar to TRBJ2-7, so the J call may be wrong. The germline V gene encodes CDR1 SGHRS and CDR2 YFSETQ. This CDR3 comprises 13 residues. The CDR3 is CASSTYGGDEQYF. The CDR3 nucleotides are TGCGCCAGCAGCACCTACGGAGGGGACGAGCAGTACTTC.

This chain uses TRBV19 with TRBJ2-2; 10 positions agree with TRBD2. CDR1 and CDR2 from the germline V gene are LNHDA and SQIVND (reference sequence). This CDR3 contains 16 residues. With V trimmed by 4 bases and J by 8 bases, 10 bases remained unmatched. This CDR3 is CASSKGLAGVSGELFF. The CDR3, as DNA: TGTGCCAGTAGTAAGGGTCTAGCGGGAGTGTCTGGGGAGCTGTTTTTT.

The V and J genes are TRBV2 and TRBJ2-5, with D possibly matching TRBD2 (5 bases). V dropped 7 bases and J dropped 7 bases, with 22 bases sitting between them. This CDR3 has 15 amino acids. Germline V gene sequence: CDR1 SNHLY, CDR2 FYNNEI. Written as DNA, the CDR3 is TGTGCCAGCACTCGAACCCCAGCGGAGGAAGGGACCCAGTACTTC. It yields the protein CASTRTPAEEGTQYF.

The CDR3 loop is CASSQPDRGAAYEQYF. The CDR3, as DNA: TGCGCCAGCAGCCAACCCGATCGGGGGGCAGCCTACGAGCAGTACTTC. The rearrangement uses TRBV4-1 and TRBJ2-7; perhaps TRBD2 as D (7 bases). Between the trimmed V and J ends, which lost 2 bases and 2 bases, there was a span of 16 bases. The length of the CDR3 is 16 residues. CDR1 MGHRA and CDR2 YSYEKL come from the germline V gene.

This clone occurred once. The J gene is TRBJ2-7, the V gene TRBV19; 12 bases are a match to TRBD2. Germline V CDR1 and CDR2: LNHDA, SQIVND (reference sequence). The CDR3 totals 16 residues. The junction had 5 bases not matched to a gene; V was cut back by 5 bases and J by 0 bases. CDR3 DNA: TGTGCCAGTAGTCGCCGGACTAGCGGGGACTCCTACGAGCAGTACTTC. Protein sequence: CASSRRTSGDSYEQYF.

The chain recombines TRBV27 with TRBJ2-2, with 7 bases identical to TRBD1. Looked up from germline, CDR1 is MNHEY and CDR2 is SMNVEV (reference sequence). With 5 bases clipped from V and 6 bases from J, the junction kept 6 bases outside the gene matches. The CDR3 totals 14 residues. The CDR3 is CASSPRQGPGELFF. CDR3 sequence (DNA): TGTGCCAGCAGTCCCCGACAGGGTCCCGGGGAGCTGTTTTTT.

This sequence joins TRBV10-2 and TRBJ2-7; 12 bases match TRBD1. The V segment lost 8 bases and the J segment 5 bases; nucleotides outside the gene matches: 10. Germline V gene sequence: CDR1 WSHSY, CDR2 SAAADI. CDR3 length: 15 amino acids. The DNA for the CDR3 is TGCGCCAGCGGTTTGGGACAGGGGGCGTTGAACGAGCAGTACTTC. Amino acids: CASGLGQGALNEQYF.